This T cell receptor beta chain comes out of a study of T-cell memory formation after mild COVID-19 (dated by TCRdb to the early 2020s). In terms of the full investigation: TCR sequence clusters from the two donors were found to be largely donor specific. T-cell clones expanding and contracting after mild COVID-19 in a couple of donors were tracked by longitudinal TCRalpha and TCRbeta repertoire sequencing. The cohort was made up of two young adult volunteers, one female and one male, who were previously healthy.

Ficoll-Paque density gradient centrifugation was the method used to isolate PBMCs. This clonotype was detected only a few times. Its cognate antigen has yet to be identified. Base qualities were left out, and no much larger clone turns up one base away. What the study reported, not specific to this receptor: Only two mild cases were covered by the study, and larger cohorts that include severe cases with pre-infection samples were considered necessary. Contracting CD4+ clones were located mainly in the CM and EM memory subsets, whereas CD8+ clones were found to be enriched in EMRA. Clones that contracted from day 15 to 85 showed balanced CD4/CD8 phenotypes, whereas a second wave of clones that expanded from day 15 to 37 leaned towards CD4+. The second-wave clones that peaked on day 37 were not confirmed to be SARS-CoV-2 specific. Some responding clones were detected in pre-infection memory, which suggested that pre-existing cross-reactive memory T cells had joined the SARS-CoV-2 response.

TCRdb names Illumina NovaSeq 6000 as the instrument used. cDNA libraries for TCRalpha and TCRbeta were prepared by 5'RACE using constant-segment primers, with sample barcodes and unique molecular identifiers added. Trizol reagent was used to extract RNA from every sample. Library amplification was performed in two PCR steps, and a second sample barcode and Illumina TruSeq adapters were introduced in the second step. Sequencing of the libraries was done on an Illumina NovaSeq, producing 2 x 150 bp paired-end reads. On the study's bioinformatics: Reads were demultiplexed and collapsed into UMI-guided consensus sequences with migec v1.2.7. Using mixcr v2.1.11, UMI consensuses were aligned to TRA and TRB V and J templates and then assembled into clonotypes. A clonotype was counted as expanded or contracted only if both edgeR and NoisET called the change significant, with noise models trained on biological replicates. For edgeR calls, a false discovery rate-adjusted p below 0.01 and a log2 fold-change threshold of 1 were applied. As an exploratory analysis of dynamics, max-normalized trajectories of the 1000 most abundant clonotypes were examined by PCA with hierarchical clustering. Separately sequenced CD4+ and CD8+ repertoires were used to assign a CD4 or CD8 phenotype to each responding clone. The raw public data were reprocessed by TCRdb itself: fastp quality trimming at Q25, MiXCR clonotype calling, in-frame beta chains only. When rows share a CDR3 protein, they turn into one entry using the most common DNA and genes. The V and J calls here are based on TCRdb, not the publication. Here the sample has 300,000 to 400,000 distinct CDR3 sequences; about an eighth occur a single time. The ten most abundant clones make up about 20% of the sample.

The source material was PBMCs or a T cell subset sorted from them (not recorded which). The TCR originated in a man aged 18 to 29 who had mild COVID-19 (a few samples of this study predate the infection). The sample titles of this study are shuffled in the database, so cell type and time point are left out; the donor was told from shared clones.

The DNA sequence reads TGTGCCAGCAGCCCGCCGCGGGGAGGAGAGACCCAGTACTTC. This encodes CASSPPRGGETQYF. Here the chain combines TRBV13 and TRBJ2-5; TRBD2 is a possible D gene, resting on 6 matching bases. The junction carries 14 bases between V and J, which are trimmed by 5 bases and 4 bases respectively. According to the germline V gene (reference sequence), CDR1 reads PRHDT and CDR2 reads FYEKMQ. From cysteine to phenylalanine, the CDR3 is 14 amino acids long. Only CDR3 DNA remains: 42 bases, in frame from the first base.